The clone carrying this T cell receptor (beta chain) has a single count. The antigen is unknown. A junction boundary mismatches the germline segment, possibly from a read error. The sample is drawn from a study of a mutant IDH1 vaccine in newly diagnosed glioma. Study details: Vaccinations were initiated 4-6 weeks following radiotherapy alone, or were given together with temozolomide cycles. Study-level points and caveats: Apparently, pseudoprogression bore no relation to changes among the top peripheral T cell clonotypes.

The CDR3 extends over 12 amino acids. Germline lookup yields CDR1 MNHNY and CDR2 SVGAGI (reference sequence). The table came from immunoSEQ multiplex PCR; TCRdb's copy has only in-frame clones and leaves some out. This table has some 130,000 clones, over 75% appearing once. Time point in this sample: week 11, during vaccination. A 20-mer mutant IDH1 peptide at 300 ug was injected subcutaneously with topical imiquimod. The TCR sequence derives from a man aged 40-49 years with glioma. This specimen was PBMCs, taken from a glioma patient whose treatment included an IDH1 peptide vaccine. The rearrangement uses TRBV6-6 and TRBJ2-4; either TRBD1 or TRBD2 may supply D (5 bases each). In nucleotides, the CDR3 is TGTGCCAGCAGTTACCCCGGACTCCGAGGGGATTTC. Translating gives CASSYPGLRGDF.